A selection of T cell receptor beta chains follows, all from one sample in a study of control samples from healthy donors and cancer patients. TCRdb's copy holds only in-frame clones and misses some; the assay was immunoSEQ multiplex PCR. The sample carries over 60,000 clones, about 90% recorded once. The source material was PBMCs. These receptor sequences come from a woman in her sixties or seventies with head and neck cancer. CDR3s include the opening cysteine and the closing phenylalanine or tryptophan. Each record gives: D gene, V gene, J gene, clone size, CDR3 protein, CDR3 DNA. D genes are given only for firm matches. Not every row has a clone size; where given, it reads once, few, many or a size class.

d_call: .
v_call: TRBV18
j_call: TRBJ1-2
clone_size: .
cdr3_aa: CASSPLPGASANYGYTF
cdr3_nt: TGTGCCAGCTCACCACTTCCTGGTGCCTCCGCTAACTATGGCTACACCTTC

d_call: TRBD1
v_call: TRBV27
j_call: TRBJ2-6
clone_size: .
cdr3_aa: CAIKSTGVGANVLTF
cdr3_nt: TGTGCCATCAAATCAACAGGGGTTGGGGCCAACGTCCTGACTTTC

d_call: .
v_call: TRBV25-1
j_call: TRBJ1-1
clone_size: .
cdr3_aa: CASSERVSNTEAFF
cdr3_nt: TGTGCCAGCAGTGAACGGGTATCGAACACTGAAGCTTTCTTT

d_call: .
v_call: TRBV19
j_call: TRBJ1-5
clone_size: .
cdr3_aa: CASRITDVYSNQPQHF
cdr3_nt: TGTGCCAGTAGGATCACAGACGTCTATAGCAATCAGCCCCAGCATTTT

d_call: .
v_call: TRBV7-9
j_call: TRBJ1-1
clone_size: .
cdr3_aa: CASSFYGSGPNTEAFF
cdr3_nt: TGTGCCAGCAGCTTCTATGGGAGCGGACCGAACACTGAAGCTTTCTTT

d_call: .
v_call: TRBV5-1
j_call: TRBJ2-1
clone_size: .
cdr3_aa: CASAPTQGTYNEQFF
cdr3_nt: TGCGCCAGCGCCCCTACACAGGGAACCTACAATGAGCAGTTCTTC

d_call: .
v_call: TRBV2
j_call: TRBJ2-7
clone_size: once
cdr3_aa: CASSQEKYEQYF
cdr3_nt: TGTGCCAGCTCGCAGGAAAAATACGAGCAGTACTTC

d_call: TRBD1
v_call: TRBV24-1
j_call: TRBJ1-2
clone_size: .
cdr3_aa: CATSETGQGNGYTF
cdr3_nt: TGTGCCACCAGTGAAACGGGACAGGGGAATGGCTACACCTTC

d_call: .
v_call: TRBV5-1
j_call: TRBJ1-1
clone_size: .
cdr3_aa: CASSHADGLNTEAFF
cdr3_nt: TGCGCCAGCAGCCATGCCGACGGCTTGAACACTGAAGCTTTCTTT

d_call: .
v_call: TRBV6-5
j_call: TRBJ2-7
clone_size: few
cdr3_aa: CATRTGSYEQYF
cdr3_nt: TGTGCCACCAGGACTGGCTCCTACGAGCAGTACTTC

d_call: .
v_call: TRBV19
j_call: TRBJ2-3
clone_size: .
cdr3_aa: CASSPRPTDTQYF
cdr3_nt: TGTGCCAGTAGTCCACGCCCAACAGATACGCAGTATTTT

d_call: .
v_call: TRBV5-1
j_call: TRBJ2-6
clone_size: .
cdr3_aa: CASSLQGSGANVLTF
cdr3_nt: TGCGCCAGCAGCTTGCAGGGCTCTGGGGCCAACGTCCTGACTTTC

d_call: .
v_call: TRBV7-3
j_call: TRBJ2-1
clone_size: .
cdr3_aa: CASSLDSSYNEQFF
cdr3_nt: TGTGCCAGCAGCTTAGACAGCTCCTACAATGAGCAGTTCTTC

d_call: .
v_call: TRBV27
j_call: TRBJ1-2
clone_size: .
cdr3_aa: CASSHSRDDGYTF
cdr3_nt: TGTGCCAGCAGTCACTCCCGGGACGATGGCTACACCTTC

d_call: TRBD1
v_call: TRBV6-5
j_call: TRBJ2-1
clone_size: .
cdr3_aa: CASSYIQGAGEQFF
cdr3_nt: TGTGCCAGCAGTTACATACAGGGGGCAGGGGAGCAGTTCTTC

d_call: .
v_call: TRBV5-1
j_call: TRBJ2-3
clone_size: .
cdr3_aa: CASSLDVSTTDTQYF
cdr3_nt: TGCGCCAGCAGCTTGGATGTCTCAACCACAGATACGCAGTATTTT

d_call: TRBD1
v_call: TRBV7-9
j_call: TRBJ2-7
clone_size: .
cdr3_aa: CASSFWEGTGGYEQYF
cdr3_nt: TGTGCCAGCAGCTTTTGGGAGGGGACAGGGGGCTACGAGCAGTACTTC

d_call: .
v_call: TRBV9
j_call: TRBJ1-1
clone_size: .
cdr3_aa: CASSVAATGEAFF
cdr3_nt: TGTGCCAGCAGCGTAGCCGCAACAGGAGAAGCTTTCTTT

d_call: TRBD1
v_call: TRBV7-6
j_call: TRBJ1-1
clone_size: once
cdr3_aa: CASSLLRQGVNEAFF
cdr3_nt: TGTGCCAGCAGCTTACTAAGACAGGGGGTTAATGAAGCTTTCTTT

d_call: .
v_call: TRBV5-1
j_call: TRBJ2-2
clone_size: .
cdr3_aa: CASSLRVGGVNTGELFF
cdr3_nt: TGCGCCAGCAGCTTAAGGGTCGGCGGGGTTAACACCGGGGAGCTGTTTTTT

d_call: .
v_call: TRBV7-2
j_call: TRBJ2-1
clone_size: .
cdr3_aa: CASSLGVRWLVQTHNEQFF
cdr3_nt: TGTGCCAGCAGCTTAGGGGTCAGGTGGCTAGTGCAGACCCACAATGAGCAGTTCTTC

d_call: TRBD1
v_call: TRBV29-1
j_call: TRBJ2-7
clone_size: .
cdr3_aa: CSVEVRGTGIYEQYF
cdr3_nt: TGCAGCGTTGAAGTTAGGGGGACAGGGATCTACGAGCAGTACTTC

d_call: .
v_call: TRBV7-9
j_call: TRBJ1-1
clone_size: .
cdr3_aa: CASKEAGKNTEAFF
cdr3_nt: TGTGCCAGCAAGGAGGCAGGGAAAAACACTGAAGCTTTCTTT

d_call: .
v_call: TRBV2
j_call: TRBJ1-6
clone_size: .
cdr3_aa: CASSPPGRNSPLHF
cdr3_nt: TGTGCCAGCAGCCCACCAGGGCGGAATTCACCCCTCCACTTT

d_call: .
v_call: TRBV18
j_call: TRBJ2-6
clone_size: .
cdr3_aa: CASSPRLVSGANVLTF
cdr3_nt: TGTGCCAGCTCACCGAGACTAGTCTCTGGGGCCAACGTCCTGACTTTC

d_call: TRBD2
v_call: TRBV19
j_call: TRBJ2-1
clone_size: .
cdr3_aa: CATSGIYNEQFF
cdr3_nt: TGTGCCACTAGCGGGATCTACAATGAGCAGTTCTTC

d_call: TRBD1
v_call: TRBV6-5
j_call: TRBJ2-7
clone_size: .
cdr3_aa: CASRKNSGGSYEQYF
cdr3_nt: TGTGCCAGCAGAAAAAATTCAGGGGGATCCTACGAGCAGTACTTC

d_call: .
v_call: TRBV5-4
j_call: TRBJ1-5
clone_size: .
cdr3_aa: CASSDGPRRGDQPQHF
cdr3_nt: TGTGCCAGCAGCGACGGACCCCGACGGGGGGATCAGCCCCAGCATTTT

d_call: .
v_call: TRBV19
j_call: TRBJ2-5
clone_size: few
cdr3_aa: CASSGSQAETQYF
cdr3_nt: TGTGCCAGTAGTGGGAGCCAAGCAGAGACCCAGTACTTC

d_call: TRBD2
v_call: TRBV28
j_call: TRBJ2-1
clone_size: .
cdr3_aa: CASRAGLAGETYNEQFF
cdr3_nt: TGTGCCAGCCGGGCGGGACTAGCGGGGGAGACCTACAATGAGCAGTTCTTC

d_call: .
v_call: TRBV5-1
j_call: TRBJ2-3
clone_size: .
cdr3_aa: CASSLILRGSTDTQYF
cdr3_nt: TGCGCCAGCAGCTTGATCCTCCGGGGATCCACAGATACGCAGTATTTT

d_call: TRBD1
v_call: TRBV12-5
j_call: TRBJ1-2
clone_size: .
cdr3_aa: CASGWGQGAVYGYTF
cdr3_nt: TGTGCTAGTGGTTGGGGACAGGGGGCTGTCTATGGCTACACCTTC

d_call: TRBD1
v_call: TRBV5-6
j_call: TRBJ1-2
clone_size: .
cdr3_aa: CASSLRTGPTPAGYTF
cdr3_nt: TGTGCCAGCAGCTTACGGACAGGCCCTACTCCGGCTGGCTACACCTTC

d_call: .
v_call: TRBV3-1/TRBV3-2
j_call: TRBJ2-7
clone_size: .
cdr3_aa: CASSQAPGEAYEQYF
cdr3_nt: TGTGCCAGCAGCCAGGCCCCAGGGGAGGCCTACGAGCAGTACTTC

d_call: TRBD2
v_call: TRBV9
j_call: TRBJ2-1
clone_size: .
cdr3_aa: CASSVDGRNDNEQFF
cdr3_nt: TGTGCCAGCAGCGTAGACGGGAGGAATGATAATGAGCAGTTCTTC

d_call: .
v_call: TRBV5-1
j_call: TRBJ1-1
clone_size: .
cdr3_aa: CASSLRGARGNTEAFF
cdr3_nt: TGCGCCAGCAGCTTACGTGGGGCGAGGGGGAACACTGAAGCTTTCTTT

d_call: .
v_call: TRBV19
j_call: TRBJ2-7
clone_size: .
cdr3_aa: CASSLFMDSTRYEQYF
cdr3_nt: TGTGCCAGTAGTCTCTTCATGGACTCGACCCGCTACGAGCAGTACTTC

d_call: TRBD1
v_call: TRBV7-8
j_call: TRBJ2-7
clone_size: .
cdr3_aa: CASIEFGTDSLEEQYF
cdr3_nt: TGTGCCAGTATAGAATTCGGGACAGACTCTTTGGAGGAGCAGTACTTC

d_call: .
v_call: TRBV7-6
j_call: TRBJ1-5
clone_size: .
cdr3_aa: CASSFGGAGIQPQHF
cdr3_nt: TGTGCCAGCAGCTTCGGGGGCGCGGGGATTCAGCCCCAGCATTTT